Presented here are 2 T cell receptor beta chains from one specimen sequenced in a study of CD8+CD57+ T cells in acquired aplastic anemia. In patients chosen for sequencing, flow cytometry had shown CD8+CD57+ cell expansion. Genomic DNA constituted the template upon which TCR beta VDJ and CDR3 profiling was performed. TCRdb redid the calling of the reads with MiXCR, one entry per CDR3 protein. The table records 200,000 to 250,000 distinct CDR3 sequences, less than 60% of them present only once. Material: sorted CD4+, CD8+, or CD8+CD57+ T cells (not recorded which) from PBMCs. These receptors were obtained from a human donor with aplastic anemia.

This clonotype occurred many times. The chain employs TRBV4-2 and TRBJ1-6; tentative D call: TRBD1 (6 bases). The CDR3 has 18 amino acids. V lost 0 bases and J 9 bases, leaving 21 bases between the germline ends. Germline V gene data show CDR1 as LGHNA and CDR2 as YNFKEQ. For the CDR3, the DNA is TGTGCCAGCAGCCAAGAGCCATTTTCGCGGGGGGCGGGTTCACCCCTCCACTTT. Translating gives CASSQEPFSRGAGSPLHF.

V usage is TRBV2 and J usage is TRBJ2-2; D is uncertain. This CDR3 is 13 amino acids long. Germline CDR1 is SNHLY and CDR2 is FYNNEI. V dropped 9 bases and J dropped 4 bases, with 12 bases sitting between them. Here the CDR3 reads CARRIASTGELFF. The CDR3 nucleotides are TGTGCCAGACGTATAGCAAGCACCGGGGAGCTGTTTTTT.